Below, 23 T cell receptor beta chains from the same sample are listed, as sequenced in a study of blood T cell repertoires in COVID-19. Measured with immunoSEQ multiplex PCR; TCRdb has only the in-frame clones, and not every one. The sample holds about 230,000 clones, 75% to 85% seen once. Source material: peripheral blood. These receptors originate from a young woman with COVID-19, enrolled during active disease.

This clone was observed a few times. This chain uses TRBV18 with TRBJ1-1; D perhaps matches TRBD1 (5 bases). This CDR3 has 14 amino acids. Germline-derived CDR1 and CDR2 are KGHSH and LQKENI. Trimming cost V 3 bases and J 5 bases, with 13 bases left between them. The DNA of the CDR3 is TGTGCCAGCTCACCGGCAGGGCGGGATACTGAAGCTTTCTTT. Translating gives CASSPAGRDTEAFF.

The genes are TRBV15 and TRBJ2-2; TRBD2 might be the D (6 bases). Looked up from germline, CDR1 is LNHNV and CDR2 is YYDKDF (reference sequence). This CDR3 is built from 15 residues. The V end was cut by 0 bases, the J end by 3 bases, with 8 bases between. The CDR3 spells CATSRERRDTGELFF. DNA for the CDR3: TGTGCCACCAGCAGAGAAAGGAGGGACACCGGGGAGCTGTTTTTT.

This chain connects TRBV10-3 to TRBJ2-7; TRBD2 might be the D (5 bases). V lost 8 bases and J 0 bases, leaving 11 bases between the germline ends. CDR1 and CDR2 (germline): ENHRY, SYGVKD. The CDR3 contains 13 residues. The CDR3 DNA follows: TGTGCCATCTCCCCTGGGAGCTCCTACGAGCAGTACTTC. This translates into CAISPGSSYEQYF.

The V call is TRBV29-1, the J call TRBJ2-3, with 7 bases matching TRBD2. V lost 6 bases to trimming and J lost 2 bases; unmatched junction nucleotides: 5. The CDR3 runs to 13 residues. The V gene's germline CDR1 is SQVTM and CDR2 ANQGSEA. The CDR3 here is CSVKAGLTDTQYF. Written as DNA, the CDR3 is TGCAGCGTCAAAGCGGGGCTCACAGATACGCAGTATTTT.

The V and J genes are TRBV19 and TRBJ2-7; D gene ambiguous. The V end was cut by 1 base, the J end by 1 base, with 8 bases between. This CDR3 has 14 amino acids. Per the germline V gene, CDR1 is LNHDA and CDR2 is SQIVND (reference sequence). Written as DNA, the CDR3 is TGTGCCAGTAGTATAGCGGCGGATTCCTACGAGCAGTACTTC. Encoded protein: CASSIAADSYEQYF.

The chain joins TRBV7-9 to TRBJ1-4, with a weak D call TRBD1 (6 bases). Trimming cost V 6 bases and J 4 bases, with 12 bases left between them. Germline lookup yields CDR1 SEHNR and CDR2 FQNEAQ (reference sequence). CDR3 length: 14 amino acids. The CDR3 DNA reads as TGTGCCAGCAGTTGGGGGCAGGGTAATGAAAAACTGTTTTTT. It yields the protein CASSWGQGNEKLFF.

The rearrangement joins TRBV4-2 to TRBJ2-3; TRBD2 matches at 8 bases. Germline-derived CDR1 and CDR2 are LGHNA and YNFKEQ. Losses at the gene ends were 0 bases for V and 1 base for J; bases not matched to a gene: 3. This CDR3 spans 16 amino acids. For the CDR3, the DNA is TGTGCCAGCAGCCAAGATCCCGGGAGGGGCACAGATACGCAGTATTTT. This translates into CASSQDPGRGTDTQYF.

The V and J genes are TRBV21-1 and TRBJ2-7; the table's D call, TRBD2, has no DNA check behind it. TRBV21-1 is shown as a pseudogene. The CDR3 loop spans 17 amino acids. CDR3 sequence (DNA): TGTGCCAGCACCCAAGGCAGATTCGGGAGTTCGTCCTACGAGCAGTACTTC. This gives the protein CASTQGRFGSSSYEQYF.

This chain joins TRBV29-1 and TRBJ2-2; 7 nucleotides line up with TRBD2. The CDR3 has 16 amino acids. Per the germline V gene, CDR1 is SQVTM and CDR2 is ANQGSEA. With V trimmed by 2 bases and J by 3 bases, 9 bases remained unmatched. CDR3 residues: CSVEPGEGGHTGELFF. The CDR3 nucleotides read TGCAGCGTTGAACCGGGGGAGGGCGGGCACACCGGGGAGCTGTTTTTT.

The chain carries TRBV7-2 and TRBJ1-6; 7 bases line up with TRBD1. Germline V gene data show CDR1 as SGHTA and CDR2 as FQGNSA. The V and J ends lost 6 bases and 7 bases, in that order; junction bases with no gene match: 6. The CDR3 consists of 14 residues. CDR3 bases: TGTGCCAGCAGACCCGGGACAGACAATTCACCCCTCCACTTT. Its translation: CASRPGTDNSPLHF.

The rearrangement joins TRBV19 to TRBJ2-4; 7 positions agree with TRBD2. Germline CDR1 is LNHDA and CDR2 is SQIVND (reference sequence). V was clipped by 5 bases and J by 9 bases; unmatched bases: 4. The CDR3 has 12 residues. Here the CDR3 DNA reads TGTGCCAGTAGTCCGGGAGGCGGCATTCAGTACTTC. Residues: CASSPGGGIQYF.

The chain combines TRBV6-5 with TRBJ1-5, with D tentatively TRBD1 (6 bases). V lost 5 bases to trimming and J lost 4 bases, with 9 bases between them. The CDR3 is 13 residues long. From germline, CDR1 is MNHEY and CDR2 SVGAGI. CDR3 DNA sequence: TGTGCCAGCAGTCGGACAGAAAATCAGCCCCAGCATTTT. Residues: CASSRTENQPQHF.

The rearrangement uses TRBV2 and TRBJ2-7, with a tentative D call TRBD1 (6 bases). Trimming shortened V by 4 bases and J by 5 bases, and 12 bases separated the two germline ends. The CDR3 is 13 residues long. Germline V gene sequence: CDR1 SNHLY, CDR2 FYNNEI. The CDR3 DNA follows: TGTGCCAGCAGTGGAATGAGGGACAACGAGCAGTACTTC. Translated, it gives CASSGMRDNEQYF.

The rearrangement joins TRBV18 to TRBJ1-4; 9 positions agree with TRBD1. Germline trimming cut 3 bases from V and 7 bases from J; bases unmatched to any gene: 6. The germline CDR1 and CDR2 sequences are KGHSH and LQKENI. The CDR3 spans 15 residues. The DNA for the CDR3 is TGTGCCAGCTCACCTTGGACAGGGGAGAGTGAAAAACTGTTTTTT. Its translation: CASSPWTGESEKLFF.

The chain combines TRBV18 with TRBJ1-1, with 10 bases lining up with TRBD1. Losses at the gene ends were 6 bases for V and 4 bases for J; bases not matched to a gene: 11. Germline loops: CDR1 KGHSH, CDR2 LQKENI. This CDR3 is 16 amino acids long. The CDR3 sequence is CASSLRGTGEPTEAFF. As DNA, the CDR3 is TGTGCCAGCTCCCTAAGGGGGACAGGGGAGCCCACTGAAGCTTTCTTT.

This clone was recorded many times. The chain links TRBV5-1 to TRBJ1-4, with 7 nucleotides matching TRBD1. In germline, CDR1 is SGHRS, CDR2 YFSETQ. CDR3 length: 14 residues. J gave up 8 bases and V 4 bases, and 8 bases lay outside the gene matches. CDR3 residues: CASSPGQPREKLFF. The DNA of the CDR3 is TGCGCCAGCAGCCCGGGACAGCCTCGCGAAAAACTGTTTTTT.

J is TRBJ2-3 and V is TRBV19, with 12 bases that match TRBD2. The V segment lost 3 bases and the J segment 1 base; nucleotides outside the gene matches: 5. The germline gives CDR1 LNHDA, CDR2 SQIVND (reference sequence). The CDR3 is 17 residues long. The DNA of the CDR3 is TGTGCCAGTAGTATCCCTCGGACTAGCGGGGGCACAGATACGCAGTATTTT. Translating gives CASSIPRTSGGTDTQYF.

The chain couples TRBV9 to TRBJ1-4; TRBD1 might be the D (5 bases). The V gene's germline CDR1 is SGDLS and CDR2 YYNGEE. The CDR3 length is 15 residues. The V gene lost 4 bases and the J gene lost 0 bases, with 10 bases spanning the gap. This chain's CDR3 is CASSLGLATNEKLFF. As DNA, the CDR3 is TGTGCCAGCAGCTTGGGGCTGGCAACTAATGAAAAACTGTTTTTT.

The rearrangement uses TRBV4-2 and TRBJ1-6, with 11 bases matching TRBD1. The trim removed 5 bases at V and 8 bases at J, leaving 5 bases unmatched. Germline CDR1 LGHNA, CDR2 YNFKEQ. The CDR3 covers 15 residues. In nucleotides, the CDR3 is TGTGCCAGCAGCGTGCCGGGACAGGGGGATTCACCCCTCCACTTT. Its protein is CASSVPGQGDSPLHF.

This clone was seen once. The CDR3 reads CSVESLGRDTQYF. In nucleotides, the CDR3 is TGCAGCGTTGAATCCCTAGGCCGGGATACGCAGTATTTT. V and J are TRBV29-1 and TRBJ2-3, with D unclear. The CDR3 extends over 13 amino acids. Germline V gene lookup returns CDR1 SQVTM and CDR2 ANQGSEA. Trimming stripped 2 bases from V and 6 bases from J, with 12 bases between.

CDR3 region: CASGFGGAYEQYF. CDR3 nucleotides: TGTGCTAGTGGTTTCGGAGGGGCCTACGAGCAGTACTTC. The chain is built from TRBV12-5 and TRBJ2-7; D might be TRBD2 (6 bases). Deletions cut 3 bases from V and 2 bases from J, with 8 bases between. CDR1 and CDR2 from the germline V gene are LGHNT and FRNRAP. This CDR3 spans 13 amino acids. Complete variable domain (other parts from reference TRBV12-5 and TRBJ2-7): DARVTQTPRHKVTEMGQEVTMRCQPILGHNTVFWYRQTMMQGLELLAYFRNRAPLDDSGMPKDRFSAEMPDATLATLKIQPSEPRDSAVYFCASGFGGAYEQYFGPGTRLTVT.

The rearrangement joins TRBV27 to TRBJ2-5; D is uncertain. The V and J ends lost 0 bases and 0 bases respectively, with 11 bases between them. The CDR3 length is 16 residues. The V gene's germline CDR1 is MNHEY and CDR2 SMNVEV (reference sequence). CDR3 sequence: CASSLSPGTYQETQYF. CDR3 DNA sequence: TGTGCCAGCAGTTTATCGCCCGGTACTTACCAAGAGACCCAGTACTTC.

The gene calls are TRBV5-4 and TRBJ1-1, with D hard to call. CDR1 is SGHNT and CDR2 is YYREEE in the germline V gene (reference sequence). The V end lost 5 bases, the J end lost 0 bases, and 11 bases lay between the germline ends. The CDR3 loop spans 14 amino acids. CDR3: CASRSGGVNTEAFF. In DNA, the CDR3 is TGTGCCAGCAGGAGCGGAGGAGTGAACACTGAAGCTTTCTTT.